The 5 T cell receptor beta chains reported below all come from one sample, sequenced in a study of PD-1 blockade in classical Hodgkin lymphoma. Sequenced by immunoSEQ multiplex PCR; TCRdb stores in-frame clones only, minus some. The table has over 15,000 clones, roughly 85% seen once. Described time point: cycle 4 day 1 (C4D1), after less than 7 weeks of nivolumab. After autologous stem cell transplantation all patients relapsed, and prior brentuximab vedotin exposure differed between cohorts. This material consisted of peripheral blood mononuclear cells (PBMCs), taken before the fourth cycle of nivolumab. The receptors here all came from a human donor with classical Hodgkin lymphoma.

Notes on this clone: The junction departs from germline at one end; a sequencing error may be responsible. This chain joins TRBV5-1 and TRBJ1-2; D gene ambiguous. The CDR3 has 15 residues. CDR1 SGHRS and CDR2 YFSETQ come from the germline V gene. The CDR3 here is CASSLGLGRDYGYTF. The CDR3 DNA reads as TGCGCCAGCAGTTTGGGCCTCGGGCGGGACTATGGCTACACCTTC.

The genes are TRBV7-9 and TRBJ2-7, with D possibly matching TRBD2 (5 bases). Trimming removed 1 base from V and 1 base from J, with 11 bases in between. The CDR3 runs to 15 residues. Per germline, CDR1 SEHNR and CDR2 FQNEAQ (reference sequence). DNA of the CDR3: TGTGCCAGCAGCTTAGAAGGTGGAGGTTCCTACGAGCAGTACTTC. Translating it yields CASSLEGGGSYEQYF.

The rearrangement links TRBV7-8 to TRBJ2-3; 7 bases agree with TRBD2. Losses at the gene ends were 1 base for V and 4 bases for J; bases not matched to a gene: 8. The CDR3 is 16 residues long. CDR1 and CDR2 (germline): SGHVS, FQNEAQ. The CDR3 DNA is TGTGCCAGCAGCTTAGTGGTGGGGGGGGTCTCAGATACGCAGTATTTT. This sequence encodes CASSLVVGGVSDTQYF. The full variable domain, its missing parts supplied by reference TRBV7-8 and TRBJ2-3, is GAGVSQSPRYKVAKRGQDVALRCDPISGHVSLFWYQQALGQGPEFLTYFQNEAQLDKSGLPSDRFFAERPEGSVSTLKIQRTQQEDSAVYLCASSLVVGGVSDTQYFGPGTRLTVL.

This clone was observed once. V and J are TRBV7-8 and TRBJ2-3; TRBD1 agrees at 10 bases. The V segment lost 5 bases and the J segment 2 bases; nucleotides outside the gene matches: 4. The CDR3 runs 15 residues. Germline V gene lookup returns CDR1 SGHVS and CDR2 FQNEAQ. The DNA for the CDR3 is TGTGCCAGCAGCCTCGGGACAGGGGCCACAGATACGCAGTATTTT. It encodes CASSLGTGATDTQYF.

This CDR3 is CASREHGSYGYTF. In DNA, the CDR3 is TGTGCCAGTAGGGAACACGGAAGCTATGGCTACACCTTC. The chain employs TRBV19 and TRBJ1-2; unclear D gene. CDR1 and CDR2 (germline): LNHDA, SQIVND (reference sequence). The CDR3 contains 13 residues. V lost 6 bases and J lost 4, with 12 bases in between.